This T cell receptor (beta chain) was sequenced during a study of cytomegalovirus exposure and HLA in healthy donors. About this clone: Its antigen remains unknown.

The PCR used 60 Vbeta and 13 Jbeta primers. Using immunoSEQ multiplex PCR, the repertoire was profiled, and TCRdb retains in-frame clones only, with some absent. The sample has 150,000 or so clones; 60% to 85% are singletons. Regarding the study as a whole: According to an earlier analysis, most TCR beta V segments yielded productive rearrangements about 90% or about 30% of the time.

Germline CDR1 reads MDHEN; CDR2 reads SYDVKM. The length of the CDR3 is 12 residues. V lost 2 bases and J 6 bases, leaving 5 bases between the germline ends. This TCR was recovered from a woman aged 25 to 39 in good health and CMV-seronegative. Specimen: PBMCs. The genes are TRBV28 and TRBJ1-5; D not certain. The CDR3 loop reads CASSLGGQPQHF. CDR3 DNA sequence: TGTGCCAGCAGTTTAGGCGGTCAGCCCCAGCATTTT.